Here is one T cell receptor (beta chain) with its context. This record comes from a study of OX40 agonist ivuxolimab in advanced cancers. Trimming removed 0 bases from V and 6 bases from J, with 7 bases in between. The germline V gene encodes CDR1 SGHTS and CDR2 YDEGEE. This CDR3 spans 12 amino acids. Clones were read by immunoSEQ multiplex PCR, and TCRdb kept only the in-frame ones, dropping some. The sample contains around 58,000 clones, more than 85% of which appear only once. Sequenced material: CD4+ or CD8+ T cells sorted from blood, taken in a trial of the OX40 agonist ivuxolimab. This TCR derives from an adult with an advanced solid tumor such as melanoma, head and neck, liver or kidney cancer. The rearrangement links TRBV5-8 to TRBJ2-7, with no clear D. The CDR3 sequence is CASSLVGGEQYF. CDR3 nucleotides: TGTGCCAGCAGCTTGGTCGGCGGCGAGCAGTACTTC.